A selection of T cell receptor beta chains follows, all from one sample in a study of tumor T cells in aggressive B-cell lymphoma. Measured with immunoSEQ multiplex PCR; TCRdb has only the in-frame clones, and not every one. The table lists around 10,000 clones, around 90% of them singletons. Material: tumor tissue. These receptors were obtained from an adult with diffuse large B cell lymphoma. Both conserved end residues are part of each CDR3. The order of the fields is D gene, clone size, J gene, V gene, CDR3 DNA, CDR3 protein. A D gene is named only where the DNA matches it firmly. Part of the rows lack a size; the others show once, few, many or a class for expanded clones.

>TRBD2|-|TRBJ2-1|TRBV7-2
TGTGCCAGCAGCTTCGGGGGACTAGCGGGAGGCTACAATGAGCAGTTCTTC
CASSFGGLAGGYNEQFF
>TRBD1|-|TRBJ1-4|TRBV25-1
TGTGCCAGCAGAGACCAGGGGGGAGCTAATGAAAAACTGTTTTTT
CASRDQGGANEKLFF
>-|-|TRBJ1-1|TRBV18
TGTGCCAGCTCACCAGGGGCCACTGAAGCTTTCTTT
CASSPGATEAFF
>TRBD1|-|TRBJ2-7|TRBV7-3
TGTGCCAGCAGCTGGACAGGGGGCGGAGGGGTTTACGAGCAGTACTTC
CASSWTGGGGVYEQYF
>TRBD2|-|TRBJ2-7|TRBV25-1
TGTGCCAGCAGCCGGGGGGACGAGCAGTACTTC
CASSRGDEQYF
>TRBD1|-|TRBJ2-3|TRBV2
TGTGCCAGCAGTGAAGAAGGGGACAGTTTCGTGGATACGCAGTATTTT
CASSEEGDSFVDTQYF
>-|-|TRBJ1-1|TRBV5-6
TGTGCCAGCAGCTTTCACCAGGAAGCTTTCTTT
CASSFHQEAFF
>-|-|TRBJ1-1|TRBV30
TGTGCCTGGACTCAGGGTAGCACTGAAGCTTTCTTT
CAWTQGSTEAFF
>-|-|TRBJ2-5|TRBV9
TGTGCCAGCAGGGGCCAAGGGGTGGAGACCCAGTACTTC
CASRGQGVETQYF
>-|-|TRBJ1-4|TRBV4-2
TGTGCCAGCAGCCAAGATTCTGGGGGCGCGTATACTAATGAAAAACTGTTTTTT
CASSQDSGGAYTNEKLFF
>TRBD2|-|TRBJ2-1|TRBV4-1
TGCGCCAGCAGCCAAGAGTTGGCTAGCGGATACAATGAGCAGTTCTTC
CASSQELASGYNEQFF
>TRBD1|-|TRBJ2-1|TRBV16
TGTGCCAGCAGCCCTTTTGGACAGGCAAGAAACAATGAGCAGTTCTTC
CASSPFGQARNNEQFF
>-|-|TRBJ1-6|TRBV18
TGTGCCAGCTCACCACCTCCAGGTTCCTATAATTCACCCCTCCACTTT
CASSPPPGSYNSPLHF
>-|-|TRBJ2-1|TRBV5-1
TGCGCCAGCAGGGTGGGGCTGGCTGAGCAGTTCTTC
CASRVGLAEQFF
>TRBD1|few|TRBJ2-5|TRBV6-6
TGTGCCAGCAGTAAACCGGGACAGGGGGCCAGAGAGACCCAGTACTTC
CASSKPGQGARETQYF
>-|-|TRBJ2-7|TRBV11-2
TGTGCCAGCAGCTTAGCCAGAGGGGAGCAGTACTTC
CASSLARGEQYF
>-|-|TRBJ2-7|TRBV18
TGTGCCAGCTCACCACCGTCCAGGGCCCCCTACGAGCAGTACTTC
CASSPPSRAPYEQYF
>TRBD2|-|TRBJ2-7|TRBV7-6
TGTGCCAGCAGCCCTCTAGCGGGGGGGCGTCACGAGCAGTACTTC
CASSPLAGGRHEQYF
>TRBD1|-|TRBJ2-7|TRBV14
TGTGCCAGCAGCCTAGGGACAGGGTCTACTTACGAGCAGTACTTC
CASSLGTGSTYEQYF
>-|-|TRBJ1-5|TRBV6-6
TGTGCCAGCAGTTGGAGATCGGGTGTGGAGCCCCAGCATTTT
CASSWRSGVEPQHF
>TRBD1|-|TRBJ1-1|TRBV28
TGTGCCAGCAGTTTAGGACAGGCCCCTAAAGCTTTCTTT
CASSLGQAPKAFF
>-|-|TRBJ2-3|TRBV21-1
TGTGCCAGCAGCAAAGAGCATGGAGACCTAGAAGATACGCAGTATTTT
CASSKEHGDLEDTQYF
>-|-|TRBJ1-2|TRBV12-5
TGTGCTAGTGGTTTGGTACGCCAGGTTTATGGCTACACCTTC
CASGLVRQVYGYTF
>-|-|TRBJ2-2|TRBV7-9
TGTGCCAGCAGCCGGATACAGGTATTCACCGGGGAGCTGTTTTTT
CASSRIQVFTGELFF
>-|-|TRBJ1-1|TRBV30
TGTGCCTGGAGCAGGGGTCTGGGCACTGAAGCTTTCTTT
CAWSRGLGTEAFF
>TRBD1|-|TRBJ1-2|TRBV10-3
TGTGCCATCAGCGATTTGACCGGGACAGATGGCTACACCTTC
CAISDLTGTDGYTF
>-|-|TRBJ1-2|TRBV5-6
TGTGCCAGCAGCTTGGGGCGGGAGGACTATGGCTACACCTTC
CASSLGREDYGYTF
>-|-|TRBJ2-1|TRBV11-3
TGTGCCAGCGAGGGACTTTTCAATGAGCAGTTCTTC
CASEGLFNEQFF
>-|few|TRBJ2-7|TRBV5-1
TGCGCCAGCAGCATTACCGTAGAGAGGGAGCAGTACTTC
CASSITVEREQYF
>-|-|TRBJ2-5|TRBV9
TGTGCCAGCAGCTTAAGATCCGGGACAAGAGAGACCCAGTACTTC
CASSLRSGTRETQYF
>-|-|TRBJ1-2|TRBV5-1
TGCGCCAGCAGCCAAAACAGGGAGGGAGACTTTGGCTACACCTTC
CASSQNREGDFGYTF
>-|-|TRBJ1-1|TRBV5-1
TGCGCCAGCAGCTTGGGTGGGGAGAATGAAGCTTTCTTT
CASSLGGENEAFF